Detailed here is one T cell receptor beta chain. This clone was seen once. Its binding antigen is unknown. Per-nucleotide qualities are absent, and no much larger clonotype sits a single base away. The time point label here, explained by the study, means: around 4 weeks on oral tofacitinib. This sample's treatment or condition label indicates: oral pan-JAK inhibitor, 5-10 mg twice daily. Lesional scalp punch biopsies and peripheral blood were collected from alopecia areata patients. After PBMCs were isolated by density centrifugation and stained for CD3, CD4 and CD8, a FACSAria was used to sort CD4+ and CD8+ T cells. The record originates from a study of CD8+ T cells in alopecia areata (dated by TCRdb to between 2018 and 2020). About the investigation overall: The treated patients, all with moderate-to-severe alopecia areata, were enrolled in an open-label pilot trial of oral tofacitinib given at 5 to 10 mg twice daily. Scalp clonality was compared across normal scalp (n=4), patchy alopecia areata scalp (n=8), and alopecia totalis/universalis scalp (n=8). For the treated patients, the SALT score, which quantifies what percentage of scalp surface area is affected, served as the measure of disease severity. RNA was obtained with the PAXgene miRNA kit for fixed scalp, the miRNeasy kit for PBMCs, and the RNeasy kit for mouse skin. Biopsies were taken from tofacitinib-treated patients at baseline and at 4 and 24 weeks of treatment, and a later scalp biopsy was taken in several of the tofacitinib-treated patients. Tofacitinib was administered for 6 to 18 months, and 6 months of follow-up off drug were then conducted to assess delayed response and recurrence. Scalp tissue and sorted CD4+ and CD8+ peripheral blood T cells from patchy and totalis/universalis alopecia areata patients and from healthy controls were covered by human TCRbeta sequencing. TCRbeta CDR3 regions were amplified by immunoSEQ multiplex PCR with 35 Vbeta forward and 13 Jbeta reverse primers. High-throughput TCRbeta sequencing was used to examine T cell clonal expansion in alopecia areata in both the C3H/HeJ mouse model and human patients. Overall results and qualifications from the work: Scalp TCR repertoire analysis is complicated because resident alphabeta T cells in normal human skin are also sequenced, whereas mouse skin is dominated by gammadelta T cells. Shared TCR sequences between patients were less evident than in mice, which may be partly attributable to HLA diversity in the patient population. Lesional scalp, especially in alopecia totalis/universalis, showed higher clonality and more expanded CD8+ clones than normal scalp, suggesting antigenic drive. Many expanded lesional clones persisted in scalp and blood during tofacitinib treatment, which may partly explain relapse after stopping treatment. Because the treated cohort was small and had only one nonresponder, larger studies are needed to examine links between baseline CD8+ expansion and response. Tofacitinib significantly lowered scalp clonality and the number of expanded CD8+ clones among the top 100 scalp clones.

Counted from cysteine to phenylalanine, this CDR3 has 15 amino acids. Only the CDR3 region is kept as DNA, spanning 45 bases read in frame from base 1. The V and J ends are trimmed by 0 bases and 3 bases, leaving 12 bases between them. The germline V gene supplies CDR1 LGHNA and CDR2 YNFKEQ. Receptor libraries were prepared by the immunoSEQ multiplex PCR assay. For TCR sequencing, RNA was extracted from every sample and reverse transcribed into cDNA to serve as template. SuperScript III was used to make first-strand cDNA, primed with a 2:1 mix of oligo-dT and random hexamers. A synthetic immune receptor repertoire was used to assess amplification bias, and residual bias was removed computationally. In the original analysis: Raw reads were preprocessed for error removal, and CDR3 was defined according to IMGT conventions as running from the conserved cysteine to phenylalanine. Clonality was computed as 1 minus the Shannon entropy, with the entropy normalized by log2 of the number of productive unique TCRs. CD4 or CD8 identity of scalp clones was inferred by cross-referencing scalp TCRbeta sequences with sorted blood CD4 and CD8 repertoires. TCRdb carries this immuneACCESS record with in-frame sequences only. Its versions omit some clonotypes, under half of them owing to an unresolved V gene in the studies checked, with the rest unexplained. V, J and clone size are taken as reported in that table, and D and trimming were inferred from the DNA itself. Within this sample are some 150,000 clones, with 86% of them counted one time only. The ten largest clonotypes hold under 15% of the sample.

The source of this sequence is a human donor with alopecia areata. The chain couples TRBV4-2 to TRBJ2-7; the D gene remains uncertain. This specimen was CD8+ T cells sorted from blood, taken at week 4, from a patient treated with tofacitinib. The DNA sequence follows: TGTGCCAGCAGCCAAGAGCTGAGTAGCCACTACGAGCAGTACTTC. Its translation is CASSQELSSHYEQYF.